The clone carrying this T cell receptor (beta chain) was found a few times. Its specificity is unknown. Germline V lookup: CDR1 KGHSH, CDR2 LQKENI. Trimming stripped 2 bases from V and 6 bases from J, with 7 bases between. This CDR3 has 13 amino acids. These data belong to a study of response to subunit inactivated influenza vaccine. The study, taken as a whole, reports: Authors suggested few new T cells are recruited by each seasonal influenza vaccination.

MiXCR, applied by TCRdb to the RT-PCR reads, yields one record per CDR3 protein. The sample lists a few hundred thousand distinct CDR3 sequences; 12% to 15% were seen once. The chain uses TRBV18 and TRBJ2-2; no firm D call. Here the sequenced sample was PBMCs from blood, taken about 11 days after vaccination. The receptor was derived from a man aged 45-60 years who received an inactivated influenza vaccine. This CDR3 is CASSPTEAGELFF. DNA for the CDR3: TGTGCCAGCTCACCAACAGAGGCCGGGGAGCTGTTTTTT.